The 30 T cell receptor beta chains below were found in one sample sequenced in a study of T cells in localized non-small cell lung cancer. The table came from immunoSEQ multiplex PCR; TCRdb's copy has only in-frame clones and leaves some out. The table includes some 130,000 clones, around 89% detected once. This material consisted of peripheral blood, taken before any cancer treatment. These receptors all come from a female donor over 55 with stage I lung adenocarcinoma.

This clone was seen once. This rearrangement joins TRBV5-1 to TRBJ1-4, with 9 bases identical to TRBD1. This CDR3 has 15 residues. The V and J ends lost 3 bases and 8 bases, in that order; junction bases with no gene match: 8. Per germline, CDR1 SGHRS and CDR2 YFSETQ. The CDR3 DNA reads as TGCGCCAGCAGCTCAGTGGGACAGGGCTACGAAAAACTGTTTTTT. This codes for CASSSVGQGYEKLFF. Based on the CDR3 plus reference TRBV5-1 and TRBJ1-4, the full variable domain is KAGVTQTPRYLIKTRGQQVTLSCSPISGHRSVSWYQQTPGQGLQFLFEYFSETQRNKGNFPGRFSGRQFSNSRSEMNVSTLELGDSALYLCASSSVGQGYEKLFFGSGTQLSVL.

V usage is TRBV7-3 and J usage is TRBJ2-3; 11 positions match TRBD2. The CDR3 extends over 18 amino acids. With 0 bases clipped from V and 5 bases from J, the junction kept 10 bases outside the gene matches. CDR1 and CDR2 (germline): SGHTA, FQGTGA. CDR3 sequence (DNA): TGTGCCAGCAGCTTAACCCCTGGACTAGCGGGCCTGGGAGATACGCAGTATTTT. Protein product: CASSLTPGLAGLGDTQYF.

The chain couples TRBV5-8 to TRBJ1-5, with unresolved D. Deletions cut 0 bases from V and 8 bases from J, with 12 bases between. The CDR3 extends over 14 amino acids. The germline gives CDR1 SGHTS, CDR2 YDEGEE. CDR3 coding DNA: TGTGCCAGCAGCTTGGTAGGGAGGGATGAGCCCCAGCATTTT. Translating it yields CASSLVGRDEPQHF.

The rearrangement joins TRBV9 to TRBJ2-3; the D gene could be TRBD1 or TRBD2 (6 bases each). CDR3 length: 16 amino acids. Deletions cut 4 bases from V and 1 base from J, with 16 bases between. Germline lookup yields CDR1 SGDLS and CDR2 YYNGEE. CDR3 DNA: TGTGCCAGCAGCCCCATAGCGAGGGGGGGCACAGATACGCAGTATTTT. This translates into CASSPIARGGTDTQYF.

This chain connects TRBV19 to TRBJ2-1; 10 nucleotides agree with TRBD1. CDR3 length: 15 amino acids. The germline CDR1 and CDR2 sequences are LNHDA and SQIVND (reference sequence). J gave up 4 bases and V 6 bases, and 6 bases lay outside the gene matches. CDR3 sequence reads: CASSPTGGAYNEQFF. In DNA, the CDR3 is TGTGCCAGTAGCCCGACAGGGGGCGCGTACAATGAGCAGTTCTTC.

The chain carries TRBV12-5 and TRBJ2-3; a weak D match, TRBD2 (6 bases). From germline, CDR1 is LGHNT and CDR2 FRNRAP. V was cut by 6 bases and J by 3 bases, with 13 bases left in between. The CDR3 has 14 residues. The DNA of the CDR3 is TGTGCTAGTGGGACGGAGGGCCGGACAGATACGCAGTATTTT. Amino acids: CASGTEGRTDTQYF.

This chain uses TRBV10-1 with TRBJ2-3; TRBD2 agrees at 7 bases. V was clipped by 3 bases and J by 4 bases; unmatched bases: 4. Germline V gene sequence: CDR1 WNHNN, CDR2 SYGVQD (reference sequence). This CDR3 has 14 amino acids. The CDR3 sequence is CASSDRTRADTQYF. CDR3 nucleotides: TGCGCCAGCAGTGACAGGACTAGGGCAGATACGCAGTATTTT.

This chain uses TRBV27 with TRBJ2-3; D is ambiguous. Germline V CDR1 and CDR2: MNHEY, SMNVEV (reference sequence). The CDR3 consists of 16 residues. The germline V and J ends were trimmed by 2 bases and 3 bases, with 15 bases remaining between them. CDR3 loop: CASSLNPGFTTDTQYF. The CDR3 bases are TGTGCCAGCAGTTTAAACCCGGGCTTCACTACAGATACGCAGTATTTT.

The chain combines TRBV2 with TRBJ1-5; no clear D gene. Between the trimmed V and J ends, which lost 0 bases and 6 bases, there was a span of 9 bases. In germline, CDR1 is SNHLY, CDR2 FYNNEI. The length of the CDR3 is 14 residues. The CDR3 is CASSEAISSQPQHF. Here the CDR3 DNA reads TGTGCCAGCAGTGAAGCGATCAGTTCTCAGCCCCAGCATTTT. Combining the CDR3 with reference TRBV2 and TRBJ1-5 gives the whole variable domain EPEVTQTPSHQVTQMGQEVILRCVPISNHLYFYWYRQILGQKVEFLVSFYNNEISEKSEIFDDQFSVERPDGSNFTLKIRSTKLEDSAMYFCASSEAISSQPQHFGDGTRLSIL.

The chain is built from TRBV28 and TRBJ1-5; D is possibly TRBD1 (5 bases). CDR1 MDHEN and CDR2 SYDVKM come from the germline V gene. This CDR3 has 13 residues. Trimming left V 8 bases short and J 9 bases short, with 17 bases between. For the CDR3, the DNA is TGTGCCAGCGTATCAGGGAGAGCGGGGCCCCAGCATTTT. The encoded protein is CASVSGRAGPQHF. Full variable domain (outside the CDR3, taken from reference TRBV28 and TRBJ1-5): DVKVTQSSRYLVKRTGEKVFLECVQDMDHENMFWYRQDPGLGLRLIYFSYDVKMKEKGDIPEGYSVSREKKERFSLILESASTNQTSMYLCASVSGRAGPQHFGDGTRLSIL.

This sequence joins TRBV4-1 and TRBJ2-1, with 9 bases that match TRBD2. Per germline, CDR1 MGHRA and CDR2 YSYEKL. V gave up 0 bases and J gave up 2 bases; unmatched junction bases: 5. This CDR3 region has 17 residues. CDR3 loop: CASSQDPTSGTYNEQFF. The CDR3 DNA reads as TGCGCCAGCAGCCAAGATCCGACTAGCGGAACCTACAATGAGCAGTTCTTC.

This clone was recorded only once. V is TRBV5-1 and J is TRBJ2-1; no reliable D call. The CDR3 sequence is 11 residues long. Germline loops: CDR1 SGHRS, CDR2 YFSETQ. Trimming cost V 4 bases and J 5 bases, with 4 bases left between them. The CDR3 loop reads CASSPDNEQFF. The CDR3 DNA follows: TGCGCCAGCAGCCCGGACAATGAGCAGTTCTTC.

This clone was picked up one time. The CDR3 DNA is TGTGCCAGCAGTTTATCCACTAGCCGGGTCGCCGAGCAGTACTTC. It is translated as CASSLSTSRVAEQYF. The chain employs TRBV27 and TRBJ2-7, with D tentatively TRBD2 (6 bases). CDR1 MNHEY and CDR2 SMNVEV come from the germline V gene (reference sequence). This CDR3 is built from 15 residues. The V gene lost 0 bases and the J gene lost 6 bases, with 15 bases spanning the gap.

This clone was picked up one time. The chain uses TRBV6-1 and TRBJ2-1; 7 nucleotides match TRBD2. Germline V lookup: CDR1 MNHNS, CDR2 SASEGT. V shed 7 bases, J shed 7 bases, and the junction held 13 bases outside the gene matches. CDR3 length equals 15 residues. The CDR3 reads CASTGAVAGVNEQFF. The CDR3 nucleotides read TGTGCCAGCACGGGAGCAGTTGCGGGAGTTAATGAGCAGTTCTTC.

CDR3 DNA: TGTGCCAGCAGCCCTAATTTTAGGGGCCAGTACTTC. It is translated as CASSPNFRGQYF. The chain is built from TRBV28 and TRBJ2-5, with D possibly matching TRBD1 (5 bases). Germline CDR1 is MDHEN and CDR2 is SYDVKM. The CDR3 has 12 amino acids. Trimming removed 6 bases at V and 10 bases at J, with 15 bases between.

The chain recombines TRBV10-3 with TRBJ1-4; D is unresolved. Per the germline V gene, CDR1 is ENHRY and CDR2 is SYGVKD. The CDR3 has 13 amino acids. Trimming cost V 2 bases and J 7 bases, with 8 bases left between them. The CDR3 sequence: CAISEGRGEKLFF. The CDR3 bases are TGTGCCATCAGTGAGGGTCGGGGTGAAAAACTGTTTTTT.

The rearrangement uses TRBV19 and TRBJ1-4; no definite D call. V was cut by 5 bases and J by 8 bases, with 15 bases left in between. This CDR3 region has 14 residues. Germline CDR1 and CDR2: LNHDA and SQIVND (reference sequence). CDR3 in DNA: TGTGCCAGTAGTGTAAACATCGTGAACGAAAAACTGTTTTTT. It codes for CASSVNIVNEKLFF.

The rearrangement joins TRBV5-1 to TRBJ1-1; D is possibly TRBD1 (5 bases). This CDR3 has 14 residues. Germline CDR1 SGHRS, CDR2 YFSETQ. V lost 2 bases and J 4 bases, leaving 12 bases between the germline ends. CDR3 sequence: CASSFSGGTTEAFF. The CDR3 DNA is TGCGCCAGCAGCTTCTCGGGGGGGACCACTGAAGCTTTCTTT. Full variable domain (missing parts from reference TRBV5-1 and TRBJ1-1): KAGVTQTPRYLIKTRGQQVTLSCSPISGHRSVSWYQQTPGQGLQFLFEYFSETQRNKGNFPGRFSGRQFSNSRSEMNVSTLELGDSALYLCASSFSGGTTEAFFGQGTRLTVV.

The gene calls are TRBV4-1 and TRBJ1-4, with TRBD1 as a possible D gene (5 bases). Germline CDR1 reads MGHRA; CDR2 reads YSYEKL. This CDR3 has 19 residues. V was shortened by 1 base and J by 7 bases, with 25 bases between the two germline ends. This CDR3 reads CASSQVGGGGRAGIEKLFF. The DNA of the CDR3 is TGCGCCAGCAGCCAAGTGGGGGGGGGTGGCAGGGCCGGGATTGAAAAACTGTTTTTT.

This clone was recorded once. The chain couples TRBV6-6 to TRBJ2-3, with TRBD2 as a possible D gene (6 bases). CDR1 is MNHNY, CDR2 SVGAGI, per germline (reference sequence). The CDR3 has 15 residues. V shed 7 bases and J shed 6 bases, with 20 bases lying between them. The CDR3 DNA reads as TGTGCCAGCACCCTAGATGGAGGGTTGGGGGATACGCAGTATTTT. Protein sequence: CASTLDGGLGDTQYF.

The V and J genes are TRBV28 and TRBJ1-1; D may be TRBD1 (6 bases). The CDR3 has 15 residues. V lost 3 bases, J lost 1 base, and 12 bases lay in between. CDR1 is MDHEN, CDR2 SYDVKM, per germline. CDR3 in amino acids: CASSFLGATNTEAFF. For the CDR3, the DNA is TGTGCCAGCAGTTTCCTGGGGGCGACGAACACTGAAGCTTTCTTT.

CDR3 nucleotides: TGTGCCAGCACTACTCGGCAGGGCTTCTCTGGAAACACCATATATTTT. Its translation: CASTTRQGFSGNTIYF. V and J are TRBV2 and TRBJ1-3; D might be TRBD1 (5 bases). This CDR3 has 16 residues. The germline V and J ends were trimmed by 7 bases and 0 bases, with 16 bases remaining between them. The V gene's germline CDR1 is SNHLY and CDR2 FYNNEI.

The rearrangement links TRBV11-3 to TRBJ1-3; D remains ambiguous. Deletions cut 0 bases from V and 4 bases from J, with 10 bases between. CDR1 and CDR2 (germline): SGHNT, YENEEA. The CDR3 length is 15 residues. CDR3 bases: TGTGCCAGCAGCTTAGATCCTTCTTCCGGAAACACCATATATTTT. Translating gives CASSLDPSSGNTIYF.

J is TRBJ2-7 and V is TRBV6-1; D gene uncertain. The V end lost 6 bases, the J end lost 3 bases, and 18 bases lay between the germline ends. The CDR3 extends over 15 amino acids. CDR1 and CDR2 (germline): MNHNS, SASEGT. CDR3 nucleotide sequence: TGTGCCAGCAGAAAAGTTTTGTCCCCGAACTACGAGCAGTACTTC. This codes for CASRKVLSPNYEQYF.

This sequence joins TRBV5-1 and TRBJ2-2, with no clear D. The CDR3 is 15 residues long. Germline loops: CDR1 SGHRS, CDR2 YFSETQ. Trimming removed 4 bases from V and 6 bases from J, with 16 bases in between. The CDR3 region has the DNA TGCGCCAGCAGCGTCGTTAACCTCAGGTCCGGGGAGCTGTTTTTT. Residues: CASSVVNLRSGELFF.

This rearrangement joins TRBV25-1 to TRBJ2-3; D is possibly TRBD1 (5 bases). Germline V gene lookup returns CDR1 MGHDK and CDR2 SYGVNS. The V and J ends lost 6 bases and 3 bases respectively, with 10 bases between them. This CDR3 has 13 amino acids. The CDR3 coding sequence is TGTGCCAGCAGCTTAAAGGGGACAGATACGCAGTATTTT. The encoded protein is CASSLKGTDTQYF. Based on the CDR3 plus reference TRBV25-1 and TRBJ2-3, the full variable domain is EADIYQTPRYLVIGTGKKITLECSQTMGHDKMYWYQQDPGMELHLIHYSYGVNSTEKGDLSSESTVSRIRTEHFPLTLESARPSHTSQYLCASSLKGTDTQYFGPGTRLTVL.

The CDR3 region is CASSTRTPTETQYF. As DNA, the CDR3 is TGTGCCAGCAGCACGAGGACCCCCACGGAGACCCAGTACTTC. The rearrangement links TRBV7-9 to TRBJ2-5; no reliable D call. V gave up 5 bases and J gave up 5 bases, with 15 bases separating them. There are 14 residues in the CDR3. Germline V CDR1 and CDR2: SEHNR, FQNEAQ (reference sequence).

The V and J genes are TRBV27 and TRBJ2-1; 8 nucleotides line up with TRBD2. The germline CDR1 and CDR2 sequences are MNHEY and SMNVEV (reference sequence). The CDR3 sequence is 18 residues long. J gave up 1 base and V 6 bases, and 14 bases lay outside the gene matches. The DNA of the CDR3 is TGTGCCAGCAGCCCGGGGGGGGCGGGAGATGAGTCCTACAATGAGCAGTTCTTC. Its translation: CASSPGGAGDESYNEQFF.

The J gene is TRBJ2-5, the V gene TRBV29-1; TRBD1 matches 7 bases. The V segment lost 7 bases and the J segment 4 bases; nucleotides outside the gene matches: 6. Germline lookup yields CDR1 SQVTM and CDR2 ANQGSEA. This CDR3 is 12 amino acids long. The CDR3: CSGKTGAETQYF. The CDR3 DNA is TGCAGCGGCAAAACAGGGGCAGAGACCCAGTACTTC.

The CDR3 nucleotides read TGTGCCAGCAGTTTTAGTCCCTATAGCAATCAGCCCCAGCATTTT. Translating gives CASSFSPYSNQPQHF. The chain recombines TRBV28 with TRBJ1-5; D gene unclear. V was pared by 3 bases and J by 0 bases, with 9 bases between. The CDR3 loop spans 15 amino acids. Germline-derived CDR1 and CDR2 are MDHEN and SYDVKM.